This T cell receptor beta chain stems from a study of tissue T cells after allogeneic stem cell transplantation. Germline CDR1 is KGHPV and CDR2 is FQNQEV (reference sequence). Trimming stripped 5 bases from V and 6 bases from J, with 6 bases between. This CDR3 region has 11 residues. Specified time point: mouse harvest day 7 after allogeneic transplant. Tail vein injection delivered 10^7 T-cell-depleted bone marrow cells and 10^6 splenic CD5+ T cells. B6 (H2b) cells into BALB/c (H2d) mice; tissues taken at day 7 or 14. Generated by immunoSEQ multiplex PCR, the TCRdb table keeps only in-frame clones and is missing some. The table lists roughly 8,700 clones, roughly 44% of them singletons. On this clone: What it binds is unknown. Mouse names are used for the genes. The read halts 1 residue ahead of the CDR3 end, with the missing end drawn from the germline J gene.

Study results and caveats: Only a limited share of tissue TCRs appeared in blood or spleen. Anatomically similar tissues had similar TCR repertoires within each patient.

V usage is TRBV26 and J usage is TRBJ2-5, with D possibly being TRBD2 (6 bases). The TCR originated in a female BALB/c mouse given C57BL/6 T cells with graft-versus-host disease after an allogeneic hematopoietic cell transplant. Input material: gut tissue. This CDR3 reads CASSTGDTQYF. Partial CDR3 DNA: TGTGCCAGCAGTACTGGGGACACCCAGTAC.